This T cell receptor (beta chain) was captured by sequencing in a study of early T cells in non-severe SARS-CoV-2 infection. As for the study in general: Sequenced material consisted of bulk RNA (from unsorted whole blood), and chains were unpaired. Study findings and constraints: The study's VDJdb matching favored anti-spike CD8 responses and missed private and CD4 specificities.

This clonotype was seen more than once but under ten times. Its specificity is unknown. There are 13 residues in the CDR3. Trimming removed 5 bases from V and 15 bases from J; junction bases left unmatched: 12. Germline-derived CDR1 and CDR2 are SGHVS and FQNEAQ. Researchers tagged individual cDNA molecules with unique molecular identifiers. TCRdb used MiXCR to reprocess the 5' RACE reads, holding one entry per CDR3 protein. The sample yields tens of thousands of distinct CDR3 sequences, less than 10% seen once. The chain recombines TRBV7-8 with TRBJ2-1; 8 positions match TRBD2. The specimen comprised whole blood, sampled at baseline. This TCR came from an adult who was a healthcare worker with PCR-confirmed SARS-CoV-2 infection or an uninfected control (not recorded which). The chain's CDR3 is CASSQRGLGFPFF. CDR3 DNA: TGTGCCAGCAGCCAACGGGGACTAGGCTTTCCGTTCTTC.